The following is a TCR beta chain sequence with its context. The data are from a study of T cell responses to AZD1222 COVID-19 vaccine. With 0 bases removed from V and 2 bases from J, the gap between germline ends came to 9 bases. CDR1 and CDR2 from the germline V gene are SGHNT and YYREEE (reference sequence). The CDR3 extends over 15 amino acids. Only in-frame clones appear in the TCRdb table, and some are missing; sequencing was by immunoSEQ multiplex PCR. The data contain around 120,000 clones, around 94% of them singletons. The sequencing used peripheral blood, collected on day 0 of AZD1222 vaccination. The sequence came from an adult in good health. V usage is TRBV5-4 and J usage is TRBJ1-5; D is ambiguous. The chain's CDR3 is CASSLGPMGNQPQHF. CDR3 sequence (DNA): TGTGCCAGCAGCTTGGGACCCATGGGCAATCAGCCCCAGCATTTT. The full variable domain, completed using reference TRBV5-4 and TRBJ1-5, is ETGVTQSPTHLIKTRGQQVTLRCSSQSGHNTVSWYQQALGQGPQFIFQYYREEENGRGNFPPRFSGLQFPNYSSELNVNALELDDSALYLCASSLGPMGNQPQHFGDGTRLSIL.